This T cell receptor beta chain was sequenced during a study of cytotoxic CD8 clonotypes in ibrutinib-treated CLL. J was trimmed by 3 bases and V by 1 base; bases with no gene match: 3. Germline V CDR1 and CDR2: LGHNA, YNFKEQ. This CDR3 has 16 residues. Findings and limits, study-wide: Clonality increased with ibrutinib response but returned toward baseline at progression. Patients showed higher baseline clonality than age-matched healthy donors, and it tracked circulating CD8+ T-cell counts.

Worth noting for this clone: Its antigen is as yet unknown.

The assay was immunoSEQ multiplex PCR, and TCRdb's table has in-frame clones only and misses some. The data contain about 140,000 clones, roughly 80% of them singletons. The receptor's source is a human donor with chronic lymphocytic leukemia. The sample in question was PBMCs, obtained after 12 months of ibrutinib treatment. The chain carries TRBV4-2 and TRBJ1-5, with TRBD1 matching over 10 bases. CDR3 loop: CASSQGQGAVNQPQHF. CDR3 bases: TGTGCCAGCAGCCAAGGACAGGGGGCGGTCAATCAGCCCCAGCATTTT.